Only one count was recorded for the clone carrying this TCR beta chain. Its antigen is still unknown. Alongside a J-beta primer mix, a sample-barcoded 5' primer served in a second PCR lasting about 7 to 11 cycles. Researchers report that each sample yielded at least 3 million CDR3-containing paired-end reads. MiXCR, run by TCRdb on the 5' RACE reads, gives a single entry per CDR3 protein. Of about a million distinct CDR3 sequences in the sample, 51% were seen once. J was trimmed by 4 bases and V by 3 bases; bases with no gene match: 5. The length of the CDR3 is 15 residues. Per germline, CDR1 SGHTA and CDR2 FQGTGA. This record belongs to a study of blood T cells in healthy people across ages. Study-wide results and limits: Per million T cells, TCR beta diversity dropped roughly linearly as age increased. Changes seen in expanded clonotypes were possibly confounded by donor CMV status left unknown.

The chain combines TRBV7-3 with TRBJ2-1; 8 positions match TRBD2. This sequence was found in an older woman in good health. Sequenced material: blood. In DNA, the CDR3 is TGTGCCAGCAGCTTCGCGGGAGGAGTATACAATGAGCAGTTCTTC. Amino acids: CASSFAGGVYNEQFF.